The 8 T cell receptor beta chains reported below all come from one sample, sequenced in a study of technical replicates of blood from several donors (dated by TCRdb to 2015 to 2018). Libraries came from the immunoSEQ multiplex PCR assay. TCRdb took this table from immuneACCESS and kept in-frame rearrangements with V and J called. Such tables lack part of the clones; where checked against another copy, unresolved V genes explain under half of the gap, and the rest is unexplained. Here the sample has more than 90,000 clones; approximately 95% occur a single time. 0.22% of the sample rests with the top ten. What was sequenced was T cells isolated from PBMCs. The receptor set was obtained from a human donor in good health.

The chain combines TRBV19 with TRBJ2-3, with 7 bases lining up with TRBD2. The CDR3 is made up of 20 amino acids. Germline values: CDR1 LNHDA, CDR2 SQIVND (reference sequence). Losses at the gene ends were 5 bases for V and 5 bases for J; bases not matched to a gene: 25. CDR3 sequence reads: CASSRLMPLLGGSSKDTQYF. The CDR3 coding sequence is TGTGCCAGTAGTCGACTTATGCCTTTATTGGGCGGGAGTTCGAAAGATACGCAGTATTTT.

This clone is medium-sized. The chain couples TRBV7-8 to TRBJ2-7; TRBD1 might be the D (6 bases). This CDR3 is built from 14 residues. Germline CDR1 is SGHVS and CDR2 is FQNEAQ. Trimming took 7 bases from V and 5 from J, leaving 18 bases between them. CDR3 coding DNA: TGTGCCAGCACCCCCTCCAGGGGTCTCCACGAGCAGTACTTC. Amino acid sequence: CASTPSRGLHEQYF.

This chain connects TRBV2 to TRBJ1-4; 9 bases match TRBD1. There are 15 residues in the CDR3. The germline V gene encodes CDR1 SNHLY and CDR2 FYNNEI. V trimming: 6 bases; J trimming: 0 bases; junction bases outside the gene matches: 2. In DNA form, the CDR3 reads TGTGCCAGCAGCACAGGGGGCTCAACTAATGAAAAACTGTTTTTT. As protein: CASSTGGSTNEKLFF.

The chain employs TRBV9 and TRBJ2-2; D not certain. V was cut by 0 bases and J by 4 bases, with 4 bases left in between. The CDR3 consists of 13 residues. Germline assignment: CDR1 SGDLS and CDR2 YYNGEE. CDR3 in amino acids: CASSVASTGELFF. The CDR3 region has the DNA TGTGCCAGCAGCGTAGCGTCCACCGGGGAGCTGTTTTTT.

The CDR3 loop reads CASSDAVDRNTEAFF. In DNA form, the CDR3 reads TGTGCCAGCAGTGATGCGGTGGACAGGAACACTGAAGCTTTCTTT. The chain has TRBV2 and TRBJ1-1; weak D call: TRBD1 (6 bases). Trimming pared 3 bases from V and 1 base from J, leaving 12 bases between. The CDR3 is 15 residues long. The V gene's germline CDR1 is SNHLY and CDR2 FYNNEI.

The chain is built from TRBV5-1 and TRBJ2-2; a possible D gene is TRBD2 (5 bases). The V gene's germline CDR1 is SGHRS and CDR2 YFSETQ. The CDR3 runs to 15 residues. The germline V and J ends were trimmed by 2 bases and 2 bases, with 10 bases remaining between them. Here the CDR3 reads CASSFAGLNTGELFF. DNA of the CDR3: TGCGCCAGCAGCTTTGCGGGCTTAAACACCGGGGAGCTGTTTTTT.

This chain joins TRBV5-1 and TRBJ2-3; possible D gene TRBD1, 5 bases. The length of the CDR3 is 14 residues. Germline loops: CDR1 SGHRS, CDR2 YFSETQ. Trimming took 4 bases from V and 3 from J, leaving 12 bases between them. CDR3 region: CASSHGQPTDTQYF. Written as DNA, the CDR3 is TGCGCCAGCAGCCACGGACAACCGACAGATACGCAGTATTTT.

The chain employs TRBV18 and TRBJ2-7, with TRBD2 matching 9 bases. V was clipped by 6 bases and J by 6 bases; unmatched bases: 15. Germline V gene lookup returns CDR1 KGHSH and CDR2 LQKENI. The length of the CDR3 is 16 residues. CDR3 amino acids: CASSEYVASGAAEQYF. CDR3 in DNA: TGTGCCAGCTCCGAGTATGTGGCTAGCGGGGCAGCCGAGCAGTACTTC.